The clone carrying this TCR beta chain has at least ten counts. TCRdb itself ran the 5' RACE reads through MiXCR, one entry per CDR3 protein. The data show about 530,000 distinct CDR3 sequences, nearly 15% seen once. These data belong to a study of identical twins. From germline, CDR1 is SNHLY and CDR2 FYNNEI. V was trimmed by 4 bases and J by 11 bases, leaving 17 bases between them. CDR3 length: 13 amino acids. The same sample was also studied in work on yellow fever vaccine responses in identical twins.

The chain has TRBV2 and TRBJ1-1; D not resolved. This TCR was sampled from a woman aged 18-35 years in good health. The sequencing sample was made of CD4+ T cells sorted from blood. The CDR3 DNA reads as TGTGCCAGCAGTGGCCGGGATGTTTGGTGGGCTTTCTTT. It encodes CASSGRDVWWAFF.